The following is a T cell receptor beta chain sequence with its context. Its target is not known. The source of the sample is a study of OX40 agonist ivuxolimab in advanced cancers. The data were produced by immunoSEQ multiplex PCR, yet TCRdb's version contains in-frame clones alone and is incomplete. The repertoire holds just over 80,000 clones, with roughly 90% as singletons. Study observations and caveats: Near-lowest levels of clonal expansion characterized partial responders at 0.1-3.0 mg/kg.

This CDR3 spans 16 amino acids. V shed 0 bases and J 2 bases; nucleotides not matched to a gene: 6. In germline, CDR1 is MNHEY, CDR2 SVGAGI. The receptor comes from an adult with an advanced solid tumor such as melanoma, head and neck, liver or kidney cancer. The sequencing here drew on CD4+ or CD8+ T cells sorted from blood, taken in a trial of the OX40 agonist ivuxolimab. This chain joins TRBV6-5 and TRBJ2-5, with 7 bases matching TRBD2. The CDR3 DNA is TGTGCCAGCAGTTACTCGTACCCGGGACTACAAGAGACCCAGTACTTC. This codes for CASSYSYPGLQETQYF.